This TCR beta chain was retrieved from a study of T cell responses to AZD1222 COVID-19 vaccine. Turning to this clone: Its antigen remains unidentified.

Trimming took off 5 bases at V and 4 bases at J, with 10 bases between the two ends. Looked up from germline, CDR1 is MNHEY and CDR2 is SVGAGI. CDR3 length: 13 residues. Whole-study results and caveats: In a largely white British group with more females than males, clonal diversity was possibly underestimated. Researchers report vaccine-associated CD4 TCRs spanning spike, with dominance at 160-218 and 743-854.

Assay: immunoSEQ multiplex PCR; the TCRdb copy retains only in-frame clones and omits some. Of about 110,000 clones in the sample, around nine tenths were seen once. The chain links TRBV6-5 to TRBJ2-3; D gene ambiguous. This clonotype was obtained from an adult who received the AZD1222 COVID-19 vaccine. The material was peripheral blood, obtained 28 days after the second AZD1222 dose. As DNA, the CDR3 is TGTGCCAGCAGTCCCGGTGGGCCAGATACGCAGTATTTT. Translating gives CASSPGGPDTQYF.